This TCR beta chain was sequenced during a study of T cells in Graves' hyperthyroidism and ophthalmopathy. Study in general: The blood sample was taken at first diagnosis, before treatment began.

The germline V gene has CDR1 SGHAT and CDR2 FQNNGV. The CDR3 spans 18 residues. Trimming pared 0 bases from V and 6 bases from J, leaving 20 bases between. TCR beta CDR3 regions were amplified from RNA transcripts. The study used the HTBI primer set for a first-round RT-PCR of the TCR CDR3. MiXCR was run by TCRdb on the multiplex PCR reads, yielding one entry per CDR3 protein. The sample has some 510,000 distinct CDR3 sequences; around 20% are singletons. Based on clinical symptoms, serum thyroxine and TRAb, thyroid ultrasound and orbital computed tomography, diagnoses were reached. Ten or more counts support this clonotype.

The receptor was isolated from a man in his late teens or twenties with Graves' hyperthyroidism. The sequenced sample was blood. The chain employs TRBV11-2 and TRBJ2-2, with a possible D match to TRBD1 (5 bases). The CDR3 region is CASSLESLVGASSGELFF. CDR3 bases: TGTGCCAGCAGCTTAGAAAGTCTTGTAGGGGCCTCTTCCGGGGAGCTGTTTTTT. Full variable domain (rest looked up from reference TRBV11-2 and TRBJ2-2): EAGVAQSPRYKIIEKRQSVAFWCNPISGHATLYWYQQILGQGPKLLIQFQNNGVVDDSQLPKDRFSAERLKGVDSTLKIQPAKLEDSAVYLCASSLESLVGASSGELFFGEGSRLTVL.